The 26 T cell receptor beta chains below were found in one sample sequenced in a study of cytomegalovirus exposure and HLA in healthy donors. Here immunoSEQ multiplex PCR was the method, and the copy in TCRdb shows in-frame clones only, minus some. The sample has over 50,000 clones; almost 95% are singletons. Sequenced: PBMCs. The receptors come from a man between 18 and 35 years old in good health and CMV-seropositive.

This chain joins TRBV7-9 and TRBJ2-5; 9 bases are a match to TRBD2. Looked up from germline, CDR1 is SEHNR and CDR2 is FQNEAQ (reference sequence). The ends lost 7 bases at V and 2 bases at J; junction bases unmatched: 17. This CDR3 has 18 amino acids. The CDR3 nucleotides read TGTGCCAGCATCCATGGTAGGCAGCGGGAGGCCGAGCAAGAGACCCAGTACTTC. This translates into CASIHGRQREAEQETQYF.

The V gene is TRBV7-6, the J gene TRBJ2-3, with 8 nucleotides matching TRBD2. CDR1 SGHVS and CDR2 FNYEAQ come from the germline V gene. This CDR3 has 17 residues. V gave up 0 bases and J gave up 5 bases; unmatched junction bases: 10. CDR3 region: CASSLAAQAGARDTQYF. The CDR3 DNA follows: TGTGCCAGCAGCTTAGCCGCCCAAGCGGGAGCGAGAGATACGCAGTATTTT. Looking up the rest from reference TRBV7-6 and TRBJ2-3 gives the full variable domain: GAGVSQSPRYKVTKRGQDVALRCDPISGHVSLYWYRQALGQGPEFLTYFNYEAQQDKSGLPNDRFSAERPEGSISTLTIQRTEQRDSAMYRCASSLAAQAGARDTQYFGPGTRLTVL.

The chain uses TRBV28 and TRBJ2-5; 11 bases fit TRBD2. With 5 bases clipped from V and 4 bases from J, the junction kept 6 bases outside the gene matches. CDR1 MDHEN and CDR2 SYDVKM come from the germline V gene. The CDR3 covers 15 residues. CDR3 nucleotides: TGTGCCAGCAGTATTACTAGCGGGAGCGGAGAGACCCAGTACTTC. Its translation: CASSITSGSGETQYF.

This chain uses TRBV2 with TRBJ2-7; D is undetermined. Germline-derived CDR1 and CDR2 are SNHLY and FYNNEI. There are 13 residues in the CDR3. Trimming removed 2 bases from V and 4 bases from J, with 9 bases in between. The CDR3 reads CASSELNGYEQYF. CDR3 in DNA: TGTGCCAGCAGTGAATTAAACGGGTACGAGCAGTACTTC. The full variable domain, its missing parts supplied by reference TRBV2 and TRBJ2-7, is EPEVTQTPSHQVTQMGQEVILRCVPISNHLYFYWYRQILGQKVEFLVSFYNNEISEKSEIFDDQFSVERPDGSNFTLKIRSTKLEDSAMYFCASSELNGYEQYFGPGTRLTVT.

The chain joins TRBV4-1 to TRBJ2-7, with D possibly matching TRBD2 (6 bases). CDR3 size: 14 residues. Germline values: CDR1 MGHRA, CDR2 YSYEKL. V was trimmed by 0 bases and J by 0 bases, leaving 6 bases between them. In DNA form, the CDR3 reads TGCGCCAGCAGCCAAGAGGGAGGCTCCTACGAGCAGTACTTC. This gives the protein CASSQEGGSYEQYF.

This chain connects TRBV28 to TRBJ2-3; TRBD2 aligns across 12 bases. The V segment lost 8 bases and the J segment 4 bases; nucleotides outside the gene matches: 7. Germline V lookup: CDR1 MDHEN, CDR2 SYDVKM. This CDR3 is built from 15 residues. CDR3 nucleotides: TGTGCCAGCGCCAGACTAGCGGGAGTCCCAGATACGCAGTATTTT. It yields the protein CASARLAGVPDTQYF.

This clone has more than one count but fewer than ten. The V gene is TRBV7-6, the J gene TRBJ2-7, with D tentatively TRBD2 (6 bases). The CDR3 covers 14 residues. Trimming shortened V by 5 bases and J by 4 bases, and 15 bases separated the two germline ends. Germline lookup yields CDR1 SGHVS and CDR2 FNYEAQ. The CDR3 DNA is TGTGCCAGCAGCGGTCTGGAGGAGGGATACGAGCAGTACTTC. It specifies CASSGLEEGYEQYF.

V is TRBV5-1 and J is TRBJ2-2; a weak D match, TRBD2 (5 bases). V gave up 5 bases and J gave up 5 bases, with 13 bases separating them. Per germline, CDR1 SGHRS and CDR2 YFSETQ. The CDR3 has 14 amino acids. The CDR3 DNA sequence: TGCGCCAGCAGGGATGCAAGAGGGACCGGGGAGCTGTTTTTT. The encoded protein is CASRDARGTGELFF.

The chain couples TRBV7-6 to TRBJ2-7; 10 nucleotides match TRBD1. There are 18 residues in the CDR3. The germline V gene has CDR1 SGHVS and CDR2 FNYEAQ. With V trimmed by 0 bases and J by 6 bases, 14 bases remained unmatched. Written as DNA, the CDR3 is TGTGCCAGCAGCTTAGCAGCCAAAACCGGGACAGGGGTTGGCGAGCAGTACTTC. Encoded protein: CASSLAAKTGTGVGEQYF.

This chain links TRBV19 with TRBJ2-7; 12 positions match TRBD2. Germline V gene data show CDR1 as LNHDA and CDR2 as SQIVND (reference sequence). V dropped 5 bases and J dropped 2; count of bases not matched to a gene: 7. The CDR3 is 16 residues long. In DNA, the CDR3 is TGTGCCAGTAGTCTTCAACTAGCGGGAGGAACCTACGAGCAGTACTTC. Its protein product is CASSLQLAGGTYEQYF.

J is TRBJ1-2 and V is TRBV5-1; D is unclear. V dropped 0 bases and J dropped 4 bases, with 13 bases sitting between them. The CDR3 loop spans 15 amino acids. Germline lookup yields CDR1 SGHRS and CDR2 YFSETQ. The CDR3 nucleotides are TGCGCCAGCAGCTTGGCCTCAGGAATCTCCTATGGCTACACCTTC. As protein: CASSLASGISYGYTF.

The chain combines TRBV7-2 with TRBJ2-1; maybe TRBD1 (7 bases). Germline CDR1 is SGHTA and CDR2 is FQGNSA. V was cut by 6 bases and J by 4 bases, with 19 bases left in between. This CDR3 region has 16 residues. CDR3 sequence (DNA): TGTGCCAGCAGTCGACTGGCGGGACAGCAGTACAATGAGCAGTTCTTC. Encoded protein: CASSRLAGQQYNEQFF.

The chain is built from TRBV4-1 and TRBJ2-7, with no clear D. V was trimmed by 2 bases and J by 6 bases, leaving 14 bases between them. Germline CDR1 and CDR2: MGHRA and YSYEKL. This CDR3 region has 14 residues. The chain's CDR3 is CASSQSGVYGEQYF. The CDR3 nucleotides read TGCGCCAGCAGCCAATCCGGTGTTTATGGCGAGCAGTACTTC.

The chain has TRBV28 and TRBJ2-7; TRBD2 is a possible D gene (5 bases). The length of the CDR3 is 13 residues. Germline CDR1 reads MDHEN; CDR2 reads SYDVKM. V dropped 3 bases and J dropped 0 bases, with 6 bases sitting between them. This chain's CDR3 is CASSLRDSYEQYF. As DNA, the CDR3 is TGTGCCAGCAGTTTGAGGGACTCCTACGAGCAGTACTTC.

The rearrangement joins TRBV25-1 to TRBJ2-1; 8 bases line up with TRBD1. The V gene end was trimmed by 8 bases and the J gene end by 1 base; junction bases not matched to a gene: 7. The CDR3 is 15 amino acids. Germline V lookup: CDR1 MGHDK, CDR2 SYGVNS. Here the CDR3 DNA reads TGTGCCAGCTGTCGAAACAGGGGGTCCTACAATGAGCAGTTCTTC. Encoded protein: CASCRNRGSYNEQFF.

V and J are TRBV2 and TRBJ2-3; 7 bases map to TRBD2. The ends lost 3 bases at V and 3 bases at J; junction bases unmatched: 6. The CDR3 is 15 residues long. Germline CDR1 and CDR2: SNHLY and FYNNEI. The CDR3 nucleotides are TGTGCCAGCAGTGAGGGGCTAGCGGAGACAGATACGCAGTATTTT. It codes for CASSEGLAETDTQYF.

This clone was counted a single time. The CDR3 sequence: CAWSGGDWQPQHF. The CDR3 DNA follows: TGTGCCTGGAGTGGGGGGGATTGGCAGCCCCAGCATTTT. The rearrangement uses TRBV30 and TRBJ1-5, with a weak D call TRBD1 (5 bases). The V end was cut by 1 base, the J end by 7 bases, with 11 bases between. Looked up from germline, CDR1 is GTSNPN and CDR2 is SVGIG (reference sequence). The CDR3 sequence is 13 residues long.

In its sample, this clone was seen once. The chain carries TRBV29-1 and TRBJ1-2, with 9 bases aligning to TRBD1. Germline trimming cut 0 bases from V and 7 bases from J; bases unmatched to any gene: 3. The CDR3 has 13 residues. The V gene's germline CDR1 is SQVTM and CDR2 ANQGSEA. The CDR3 loop reads CSVEDGTGSGYTF. For the CDR3, the DNA is TGCAGCGTTGAAGATGGGACAGGGTCTGGCTACACCTTC.

The gene calls are TRBV10-3 and TRBJ2-1; D ambiguous. V shed 4 bases and J shed 7 bases, with 17 bases lying between them. The CDR3 consists of 15 residues. CDR1 is ENHRY, CDR2 SYGVKD, per germline. The CDR3 DNA reads TGTGCCATCAGTGCTTCGACACCACCTCCAAATGAGCAGTTCTTC. Its translation is CAISASTPPPNEQFF.

The rearrangement links TRBV9 to TRBJ2-5; 10 bases match TRBD2. The germline CDR1 and CDR2 sequences are SGDLS and YYNGEE. The CDR3 is 17 residues long. The ends lost 0 bases at V and 5 bases at J; junction bases unmatched: 10. CDR3 sequence (DNA): TGTGCCAGCAGCGTAGGGGTAGCGGGAGGTCCCGGTGAGACCCAGTACTTC. It codes for CASSVGVAGGPGETQYF.

V usage is TRBV6-5 and J usage is TRBJ1-5; D call uncertain. Germline V gives CDR1 MNHEY, CDR2 SVGAGI. V lost 6 bases to trimming and J lost 3 bases, with 12 bases between them. The CDR3 consists of 14 residues. CDR3 region: CASSFAGNNQPQHF. CDR3 coding DNA: TGTGCCAGCAGCTTCGCGGGGAACAATCAGCCCCAGCATTTT.

This CDR3 is CASSLARGNTEAFF. The CDR3 DNA reads as TGCGCCAGCAGCTTGGCCAGGGGGAACACTGAAGCTTTCTTT. J is TRBJ1-1 and V is TRBV5-1, with D perhaps TRBD1 (6 bases). Trimming cost V 0 bases and J 1 base, with 7 bases left between them. Germline CDR1 SGHRS, CDR2 YFSETQ. The CDR3 is 14 residues long. Drawing the rest from reference TRBV5-1 and TRBJ1-1, the complete variable domain is KAGVTQTPRYLIKTRGQQVTLSCSPISGHRSVSWYQQTPGQGLQFLFEYFSETQRNKGNFPGRFSGRQFSNSRSEMNVSTLELGDSALYLCASSLARGNTEAFFGQGTRLTVV.

This chain joins TRBV4-1 and TRBJ1-2, with 10 bases lining up with TRBD1. This CDR3 spans 13 amino acids. Germline trimming cut 6 bases from V and 8 bases from J; bases unmatched to any gene: 6. Germline values: CDR1 MGHRA, CDR2 YSYEKL. The DNA of the CDR3 is TGCGCCAGCAGTCCTGACAGGGGGCGAGGCTACACCTTC. Translated: CASSPDRGRGYTF.

Here the CDR3 DNA reads TGTGCCAGTACCGCAAGGGGGTCCGGGGAGACCCAGTACTTC. Amino acids: CASTARGSGETQYF. The chain has TRBV19 and TRBJ2-5, with D possibly TRBD1 on 6 matching bases. CDR3 length: 14 amino acids. The germline V gene has CDR1 LNHDA and CDR2 SQIVND (reference sequence). Trimming cost V 7 bases and J 5 bases, with 17 bases left between them.

This clone was seen only a few times. J is TRBJ2-1 and V is TRBV7-2, with 8 bases that match TRBD2. The ends lost 1 base at V and 5 bases at J; junction bases unmatched: 4. CDR3 length: 15 residues. CDR1 SGHTA and CDR2 FQGNSA come from the germline V gene. DNA for the CDR3: TGTGCCAGCAGCTTAGAGGTAGCGGGGCACAATGAGCAGTTCTTC. It codes for CASSLEVAGHNEQFF.

This clone has only a few counts. V and J are TRBV2 and TRBJ2-2; D might be TRBD2 (5 bases). CDR3 length: 14 amino acids. Trimming removed 8 bases from V and 4 bases from J, with 14 bases in between. The germline V gene has CDR1 SNHLY and CDR2 FYNNEI. In nucleotides, the CDR3 is TGTGCCAGCCTACACGGTGAGGGCACCGGGGAGCTGTTTTTT. It translates to CASLHGEGTGELFF.